This entry features one T cell receptor (beta chain) sequence. Its target antigen remains unknown. No per-base quality is available; no much larger clone lies one base away. The CDR3, cysteine through phenylalanine, is 13 amino acids long. CDR3 DNA only is kept here, 39 bases in frame from base 1. V is reduced by 8 bases and J by 5 bases, leaving a spacing of 15 bases between them. CDR1 SGHTA and CDR2 FQGTGA are derived from the germline V gene. These data originate in a study of PD-1 blockade in classical Hodgkin lymphoma (dated by TCRdb to the early 2020s). With respect to the entire study: Nivolumab dosing was 3 mg/kg intravenously every 2 weeks, continuing until either disease progression or unacceptable toxicity. To define a peripheral blood immune signature of response to PD-1 blockade in classical Hodgkin lymphoma, the study combined TCR beta sequencing with CyTOF.

According to the study, the label for this sample's time point signals: cycle 2 day 1 (C2D1) of nivolumab. Relapse after autologous stem cell transplantation had occurred in all trial patients, and cohorts A, B and C were distinguished by prior brentuximab vedotin exposure. The trial cohort included 50 or so patients with relapsed/refractory classical Hodgkin lymphoma, and each patient had a best overall response of complete response, partial response or progressive disease. Trial patients were treated with single-agent nivolumab in the multi-cohort phase II CheckMate 205 trial. An independent review committee assessed best overall response by applying the 2007 International Working Group response criteria. Trial PBMCs were collected just before the start of nivolumab (C1D1) and during therapy at cycle 2 day 1 and cycle 4 day 1. Peripheral blood was collected in 8 mL Vacutainer Cell Preparation Tubes, from which PBMCs were isolated by centrifugation and then cryopreserved.

Broader findings and caveats from the paper: Newly diagnosed patients were reported to have lower baseline TCR diversity than healthy donors, and relapsed/refractory patients were reported to have lower baseline TCR diversity still. Diversity was lower in patients who began nivolumab less than 1 year after ASCT, so these patients were left out of later analyses to avoid confounding by immune reconstitution. The study was restricted to a single clinical trial cohort, and the causes of repertoire differences, possibly disease activity or prior therapy, were left undefined. Baseline diversity similar to that of newly diagnosed patients was observed in trial patients achieving complete response, whereas significantly lower diversity was observed in partial responders and progressors. CD4+ but not CD8+ TCR diversity rose significantly by C4D1 (p=0.0027 vs p=0.16), most apparent in complete responders (p=0.02).

The Qiagen DNeasy kit was used to extract genomic DNA both from unsorted PBMCs and from the negatively selected CD4+ and CD8+ fractions. Amplification of TCR beta CDR3 regions was done by immunoSEQ multiplex PCR with primers that anneal to V and J segments. A synthetic immune receptor repertoire was used to minimize amplification bias, and any remaining bias was removed computationally after sequencing. The authors' analysis ran thus. Custom Python scripts were used to quantify repertoire diversity as the Shannon entropy index. Unsorted, CD4+ and CD8+ repertoires were examined separately, except in combined analyses, for which CD4+ and CD8+ sequences were merged in silico. A clone counted as expanded when the clone's frequency after treatment rose at least 2-fold relative to C1D1, and clones undetected at baseline were given a pseudocount of 0.5. Clones with 0 or 1 copy at C1D1 were defined as singleton clones, while clones with 2 or more copies were defined as non-singleton clones. By matching protein sequences in sorted samples from the same patient, clones expanded in unsorted samples were annotated as CD4+, CD8+ or unknown. Wilcoxon tests were applied to paired samples to test diversity changes from C1D1 to C4D1. Here the immuneACCESS table is served through TCRdb, limited to in-frame sequences with V and J called. Missing clones are a known gap in these copies; in checked studies unresolved V genes cover under half, and the rest lacks a known reason. V and J calls plus clone size are reproduced from that table; the DNA served to infer D and trimming. This sample comprises fewer than 30,000 clones, around 80% of them detected only once. The ten largest make up more than 9% of the sample.

Sequences were derived from peripheral blood mononuclear cells (PBMCs), sampled before the second cycle of nivolumab. This clonotype originated in a human donor with classical Hodgkin lymphoma. Recombination joined TRBV7-3 with TRBJ2-5; a tentative D match to TRBD2 spans 5 bases. The CDR3 corresponds to CASARGGGETQYF. The DNA is as follows: TGTGCCAGCGCCCGGGGTGGCGGGGAGACCCAGTACTTC.